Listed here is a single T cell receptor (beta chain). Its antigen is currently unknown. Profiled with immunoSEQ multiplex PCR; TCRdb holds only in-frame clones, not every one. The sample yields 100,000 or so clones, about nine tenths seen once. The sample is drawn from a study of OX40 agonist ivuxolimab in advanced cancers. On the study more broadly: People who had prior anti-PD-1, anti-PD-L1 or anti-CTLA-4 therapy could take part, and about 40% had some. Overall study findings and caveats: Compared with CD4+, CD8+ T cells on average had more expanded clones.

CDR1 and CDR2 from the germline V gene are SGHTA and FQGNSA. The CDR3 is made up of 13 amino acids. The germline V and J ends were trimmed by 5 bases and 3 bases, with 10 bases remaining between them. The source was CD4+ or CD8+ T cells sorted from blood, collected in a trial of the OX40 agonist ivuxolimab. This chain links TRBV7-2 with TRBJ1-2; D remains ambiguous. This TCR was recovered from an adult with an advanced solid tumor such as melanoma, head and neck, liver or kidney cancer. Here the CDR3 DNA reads TGTGCCAGCAGCGTTGACGGGTACTATGGCTACACCTTC. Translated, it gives CASSVDGYYGYTF.